The sequence of this T cell receptor beta chain was determined in a study of CD4 T cells in relation to SARS-CoV-2 and coronaviruses. Across the whole study: No peptide or an HIV-1 Nef peptide pool served as negative control. Crossreactive spike epitopes shared across donors were mapped to their HLA restriction.

CD4+ T cells from unexposed donors were obtained before the COVID-19 pandemic (2011-2018). After more than eight days of culture, CD4+ T cells were isolated. On days 3 and 7, cultures got half fresh IL-2 medium. Some clones are missing from TCRdb's copy, which holds only in-frame ones; the method was immunoSEQ multiplex PCR. The repertoire holds approximately 30,000 clones, with around three quarters as singletons. The V gene's germline CDR1 is MGHRA and CDR2 YSYEKL. The CDR3 is 14 amino acids. The ends were cut back, 2 bases at V and 2 bases at J, with 10 bases in the middle. Concerning this clone itself: The target antigen is unknown.

What was sequenced was CD4+ T cells from PBMCs, cultured in vitro. The clonotype was recovered from a human donor in good health. The rearrangement joins TRBV4-1 to TRBJ2-7; D may be TRBD2 (6 bases). CDR3 bases: TGCGCCAGCAGCCAACCCGGGAGAACCTACGAGCAGTACTTC. Protein sequence: CASSQPGRTYEQYF.